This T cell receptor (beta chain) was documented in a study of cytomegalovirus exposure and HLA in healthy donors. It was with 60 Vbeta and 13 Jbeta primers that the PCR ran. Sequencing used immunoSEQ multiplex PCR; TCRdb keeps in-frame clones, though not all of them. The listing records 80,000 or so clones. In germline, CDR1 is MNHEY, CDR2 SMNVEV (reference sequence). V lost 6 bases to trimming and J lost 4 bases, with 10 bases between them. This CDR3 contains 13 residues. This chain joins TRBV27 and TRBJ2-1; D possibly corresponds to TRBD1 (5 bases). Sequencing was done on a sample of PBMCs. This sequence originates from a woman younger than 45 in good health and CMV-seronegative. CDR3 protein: CASRSDTYNEQFF. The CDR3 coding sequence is TGTGCCAGCAGATCGGACACGTACAATGAGCAGTTCTTC.